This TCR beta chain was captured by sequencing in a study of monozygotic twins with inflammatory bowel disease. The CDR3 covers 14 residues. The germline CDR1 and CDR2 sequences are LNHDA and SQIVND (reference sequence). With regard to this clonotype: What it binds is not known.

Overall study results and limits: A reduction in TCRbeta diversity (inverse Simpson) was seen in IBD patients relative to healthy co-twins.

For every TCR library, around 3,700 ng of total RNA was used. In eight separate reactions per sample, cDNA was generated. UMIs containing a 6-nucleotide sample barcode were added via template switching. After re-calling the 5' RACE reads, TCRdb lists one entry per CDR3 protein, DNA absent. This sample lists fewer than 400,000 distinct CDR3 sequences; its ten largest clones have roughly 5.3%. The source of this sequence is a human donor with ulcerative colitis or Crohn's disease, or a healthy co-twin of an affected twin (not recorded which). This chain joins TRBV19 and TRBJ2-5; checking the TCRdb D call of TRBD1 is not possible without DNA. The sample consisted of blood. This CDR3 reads CASRKGGPPETQYF.